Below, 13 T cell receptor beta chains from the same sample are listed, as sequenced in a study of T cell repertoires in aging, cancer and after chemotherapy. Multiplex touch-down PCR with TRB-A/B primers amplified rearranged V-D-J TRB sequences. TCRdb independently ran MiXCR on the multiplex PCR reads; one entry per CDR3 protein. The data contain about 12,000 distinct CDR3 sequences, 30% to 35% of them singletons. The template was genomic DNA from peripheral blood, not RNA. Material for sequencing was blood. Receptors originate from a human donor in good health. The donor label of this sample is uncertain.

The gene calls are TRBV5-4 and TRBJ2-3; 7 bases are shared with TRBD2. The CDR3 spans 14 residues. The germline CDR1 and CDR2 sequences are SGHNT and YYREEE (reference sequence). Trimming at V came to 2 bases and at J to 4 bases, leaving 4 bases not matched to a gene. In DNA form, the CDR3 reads TGTGCCAGCAGCTTCAGCGGGGATGCAGATACGCAGTATTTT. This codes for CASSFSGDADTQYF.

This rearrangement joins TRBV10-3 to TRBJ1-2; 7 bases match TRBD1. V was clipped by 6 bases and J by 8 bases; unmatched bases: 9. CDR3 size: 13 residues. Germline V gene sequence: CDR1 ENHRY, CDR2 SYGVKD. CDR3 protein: CAISPDRAGGYTF. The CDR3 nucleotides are TGTGCCATCAGCCCAGACAGGGCCGGCGGCTACACCTTC.

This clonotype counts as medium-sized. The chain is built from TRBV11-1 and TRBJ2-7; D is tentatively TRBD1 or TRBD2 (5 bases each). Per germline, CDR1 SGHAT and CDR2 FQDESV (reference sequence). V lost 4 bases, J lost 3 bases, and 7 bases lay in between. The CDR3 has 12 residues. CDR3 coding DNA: TGTGCCAGCAGCTGGGACGGCTACGAGCAGTACTTC. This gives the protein CASSWDGYEQYF.

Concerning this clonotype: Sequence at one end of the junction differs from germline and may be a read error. The CDR3 sequence: CASTGMNTEALF. For the CDR3, the DNA is TGTGCCAGCACAGGGATGAACACTGAAGCTTTGTTT. The chain joins TRBV6-5 to TRBJ1-1; D might be TRBD1 (5 bases). The CDR3 is 12 residues long. Germline V gives CDR1 MNHEY, CDR2 SVGAGI.

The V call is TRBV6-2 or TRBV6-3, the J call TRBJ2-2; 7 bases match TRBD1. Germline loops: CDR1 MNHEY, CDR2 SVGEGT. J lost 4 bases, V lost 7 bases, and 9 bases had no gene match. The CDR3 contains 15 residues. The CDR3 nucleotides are TGTGCCAGCAAAAAGGACAGGAAACCCACCGGGGAGCTGTTTTTT. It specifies CASKKDRKPTGELFF.

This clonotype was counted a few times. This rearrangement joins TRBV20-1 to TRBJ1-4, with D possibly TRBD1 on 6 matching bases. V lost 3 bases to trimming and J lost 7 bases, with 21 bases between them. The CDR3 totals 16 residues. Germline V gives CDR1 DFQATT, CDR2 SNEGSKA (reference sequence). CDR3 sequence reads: CSARGGHLPRGEKLFF. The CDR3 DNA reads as TGCAGTGCTAGGGGGGGACACCTACCCAGGGGTGAAAAACTGTTTTTT.

The CDR3 DNA reads TGTGCCAGCGGGGCGGGGGAGGGAAACACCATATATTTT. Translating gives CASGAGEGNTIYF. The chain couples TRBV12-3 or TRBV12-4 to TRBJ1-3, with D possibly being TRBD1 (5 bases). This CDR3 spans 13 amino acids. Deletions cut 8 bases from V and 4 bases from J, with 12 bases between.

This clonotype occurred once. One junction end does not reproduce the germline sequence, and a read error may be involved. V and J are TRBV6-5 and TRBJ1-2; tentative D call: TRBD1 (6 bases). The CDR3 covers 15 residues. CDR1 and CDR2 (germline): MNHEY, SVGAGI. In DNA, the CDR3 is TGTGCCATCAGTGAGGGGGTGTTGGTTTACTATGGCTACACCTTC. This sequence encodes CAISEGVLVYYGYTF.

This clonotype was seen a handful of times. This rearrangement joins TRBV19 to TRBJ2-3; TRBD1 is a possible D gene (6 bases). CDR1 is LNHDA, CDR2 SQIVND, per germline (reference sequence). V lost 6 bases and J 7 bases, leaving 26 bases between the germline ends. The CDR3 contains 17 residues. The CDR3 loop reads CASRTGPGQLPQNTQYF. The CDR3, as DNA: TGTGCCAGTAGGACCGGCCCGGGACAACTACCACAAAATACGCAGTATTTT. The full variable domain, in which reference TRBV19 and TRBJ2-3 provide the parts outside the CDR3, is DGGITQSPKYLFRKEGQNVTLSCEQNLNHDAMYWYRQDPGQGLRLIYYSQIVNDFQKGDIAEGYSVSREKKESFPLTVTSAQKNPTAFYLCASRTGPGQLPQNTQYFGPGTRLTVL.

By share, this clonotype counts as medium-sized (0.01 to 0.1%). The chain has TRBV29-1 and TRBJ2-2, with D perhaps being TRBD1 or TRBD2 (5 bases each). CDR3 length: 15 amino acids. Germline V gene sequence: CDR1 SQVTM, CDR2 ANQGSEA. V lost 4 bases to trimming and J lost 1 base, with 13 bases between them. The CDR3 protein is CSVVGQGVNTGELFF. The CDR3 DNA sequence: TGCAGCGTTGTAGGTCAGGGAGTGAACACCGGGGAGCTGTTTTTT.

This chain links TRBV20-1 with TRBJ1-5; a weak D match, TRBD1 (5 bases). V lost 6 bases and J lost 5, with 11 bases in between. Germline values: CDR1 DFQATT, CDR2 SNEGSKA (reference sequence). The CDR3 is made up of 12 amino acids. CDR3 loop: CSAQDGDQPQHF. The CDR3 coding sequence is TGCAGTGCACAGGACGGGGATCAGCCCCAGCATTTT.

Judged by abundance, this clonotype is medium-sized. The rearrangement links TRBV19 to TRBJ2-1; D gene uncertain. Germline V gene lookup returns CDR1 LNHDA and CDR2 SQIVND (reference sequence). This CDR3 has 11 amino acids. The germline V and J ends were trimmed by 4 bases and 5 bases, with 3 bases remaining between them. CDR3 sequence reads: CASSNHNEQFF. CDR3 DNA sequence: TGTGCCAGTAGTAATCACAATGAGCAGTTCTTC.

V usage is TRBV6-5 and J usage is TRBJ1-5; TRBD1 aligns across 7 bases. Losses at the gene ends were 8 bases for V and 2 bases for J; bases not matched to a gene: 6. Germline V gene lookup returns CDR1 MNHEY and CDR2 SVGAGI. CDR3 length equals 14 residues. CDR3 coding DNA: TGTGCCAGCCCGAGACAGGGCTGCAATCAGCCCCAGCATTTT. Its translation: CASPRQGCNQPQHF.